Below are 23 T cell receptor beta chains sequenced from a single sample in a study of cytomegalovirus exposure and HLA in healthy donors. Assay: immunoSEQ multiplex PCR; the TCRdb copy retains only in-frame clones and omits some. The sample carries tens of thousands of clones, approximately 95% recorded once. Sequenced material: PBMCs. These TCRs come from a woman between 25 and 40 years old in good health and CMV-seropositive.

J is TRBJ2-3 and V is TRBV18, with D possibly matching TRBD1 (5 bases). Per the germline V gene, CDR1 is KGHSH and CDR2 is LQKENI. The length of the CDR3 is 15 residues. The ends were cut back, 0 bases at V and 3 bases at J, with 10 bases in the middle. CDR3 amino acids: CASSPPLRGTDTQYF. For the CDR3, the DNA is TGTGCCAGCTCACCACCTCTTAGGGGTACAGATACGCAGTATTTT.

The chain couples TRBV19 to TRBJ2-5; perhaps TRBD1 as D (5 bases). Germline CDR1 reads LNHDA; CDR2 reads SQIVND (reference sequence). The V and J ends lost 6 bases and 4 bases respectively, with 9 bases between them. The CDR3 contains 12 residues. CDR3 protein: CASRSTGETQYF. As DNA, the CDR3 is TGTGCCAGTAGATCTACAGGAGAGACCCAGTACTTC.

Written as DNA, the CDR3 is TGTGCCAGCAGCTTAGTGGGGCAGTCACCATCTGGAAACACCATATATTTT. Amino acid sequence: CASSLVGQSPSGNTIYF. The V call is TRBV7-2, the J call TRBJ1-3; a weak D match, TRBD1 (5 bases). Germline CDR1 reads SGHTA; CDR2 reads FQGNSA. Trimming cost V 1 base and J 1 base, with 14 bases left between them. The CDR3 loop spans 17 amino acids. Complete variable domain (other parts from reference TRBV7-2 and TRBJ1-3): GAGVSQSPSNKVTEKGKDVELRCDPISGHTALYWYRQSLGQGLEFLIYFQGNSAPDKSGLPSDRFSAERTGGSVSTLTIQRTQQEDSAVYLCASSLVGQSPSGNTIYFGEGSWLTVV.

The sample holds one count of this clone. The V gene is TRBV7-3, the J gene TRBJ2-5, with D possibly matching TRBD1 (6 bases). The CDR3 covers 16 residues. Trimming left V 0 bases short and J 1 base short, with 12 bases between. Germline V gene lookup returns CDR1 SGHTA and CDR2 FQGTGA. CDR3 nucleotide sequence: TGTGCCAGCAGCTTAACTGGGACAAGAGCCCAAGAGACCCAGTACTTC. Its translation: CASSLTGTRAQETQYF.

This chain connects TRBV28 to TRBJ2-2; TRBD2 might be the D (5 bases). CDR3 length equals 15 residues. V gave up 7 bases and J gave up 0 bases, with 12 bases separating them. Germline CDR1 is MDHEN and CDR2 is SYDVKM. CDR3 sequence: CASIYGSANTGELFF. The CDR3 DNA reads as TGTGCCAGCATCTACGGTAGCGCGAACACCGGGGAGCTGTTTTTT. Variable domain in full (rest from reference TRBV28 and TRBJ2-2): DVKVTQSSRYLVKRTGEKVFLECVQDMDHENMFWYRQDPGLGLRLIYFSYDVKMKEKGDIPEGYSVSREKKERFSLILESASTNQTSMYLCASIYGSANTGELFFGEGSRLTVL.

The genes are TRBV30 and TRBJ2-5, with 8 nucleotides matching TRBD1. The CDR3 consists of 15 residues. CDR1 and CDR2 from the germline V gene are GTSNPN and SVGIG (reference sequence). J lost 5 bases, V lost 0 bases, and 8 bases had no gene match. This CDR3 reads CAWSVGAGGRETQYF. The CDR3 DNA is TGTGCCTGGAGTGTCGGGGCAGGGGGCCGGGAGACCCAGTACTTC.

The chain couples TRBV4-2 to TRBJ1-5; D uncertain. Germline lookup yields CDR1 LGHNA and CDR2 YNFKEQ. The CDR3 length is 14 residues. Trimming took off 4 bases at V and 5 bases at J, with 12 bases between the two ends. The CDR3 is CASSPLREDQPQHF. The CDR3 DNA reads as TGTGCCAGCAGCCCCCTTCGGGAGGATCAGCCCCAGCATTTT.

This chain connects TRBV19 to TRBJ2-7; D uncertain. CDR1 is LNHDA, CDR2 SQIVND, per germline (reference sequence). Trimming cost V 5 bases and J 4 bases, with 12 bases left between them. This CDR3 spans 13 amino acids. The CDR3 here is CASSPAGRYEQYF. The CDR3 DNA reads TGTGCCAGTAGTCCTGCAGGTCGATACGAGCAGTACTTC.

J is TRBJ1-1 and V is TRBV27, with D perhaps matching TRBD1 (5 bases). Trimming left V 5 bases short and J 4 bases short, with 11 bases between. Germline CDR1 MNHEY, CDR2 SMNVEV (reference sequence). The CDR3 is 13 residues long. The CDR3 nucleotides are TGTGCCAGCAGTCCTAGGGGAAGCACTGAAGCTTTCTTT. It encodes CASSPRGSTEAFF.

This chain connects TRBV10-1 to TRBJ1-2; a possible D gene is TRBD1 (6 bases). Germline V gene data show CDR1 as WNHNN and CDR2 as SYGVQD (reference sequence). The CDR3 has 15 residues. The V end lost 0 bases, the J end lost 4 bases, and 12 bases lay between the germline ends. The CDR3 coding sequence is TGCGCCAGCAGTGAGTCGGGGTCAGGGGTCTATGGCTACACCTTC. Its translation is CASSESGSGVYGYTF.

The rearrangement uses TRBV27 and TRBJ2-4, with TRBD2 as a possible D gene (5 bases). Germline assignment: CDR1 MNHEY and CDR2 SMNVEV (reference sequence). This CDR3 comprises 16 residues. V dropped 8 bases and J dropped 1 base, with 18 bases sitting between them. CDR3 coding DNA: TGTGCCAGCCGGCGGTTCGGGAACGTGGCCAAAAACATTCAGTACTTC. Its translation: CASRRFGNVAKNIQYF.

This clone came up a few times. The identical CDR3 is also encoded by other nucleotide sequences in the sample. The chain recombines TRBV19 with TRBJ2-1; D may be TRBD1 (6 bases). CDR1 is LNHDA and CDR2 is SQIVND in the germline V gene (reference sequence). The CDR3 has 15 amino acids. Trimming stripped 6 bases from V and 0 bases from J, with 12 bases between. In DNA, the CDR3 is TGTGCCAGTAGGGCGGACAGAAGCTCCTACAATGAGCAGTTCTTC. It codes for CASRADRSSYNEQFF.

CDR3 in DNA: TGTGCCAGCAGCGTAGGTGTGACAGGGTGGGTCACCGGGGAGCTGTTTTTT. Its protein is CASSVGVTGWVTGELFF. This chain joins TRBV9 and TRBJ2-2; 7 positions match TRBD1. CDR1 is SGDLS and CDR2 is YYNGEE in the germline V gene. The CDR3 has 17 amino acids. Losses at the gene ends were 0 bases for V and 4 bases for J; bases not matched to a gene: 9.

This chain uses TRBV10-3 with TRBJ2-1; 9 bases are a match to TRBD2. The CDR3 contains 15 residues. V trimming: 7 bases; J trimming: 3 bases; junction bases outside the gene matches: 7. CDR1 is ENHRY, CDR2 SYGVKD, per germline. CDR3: CAITRTSAGYNEQFF. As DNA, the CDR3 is TGTGCCATCACCAGGACTAGCGCTGGCTACAATGAGCAGTTCTTC.

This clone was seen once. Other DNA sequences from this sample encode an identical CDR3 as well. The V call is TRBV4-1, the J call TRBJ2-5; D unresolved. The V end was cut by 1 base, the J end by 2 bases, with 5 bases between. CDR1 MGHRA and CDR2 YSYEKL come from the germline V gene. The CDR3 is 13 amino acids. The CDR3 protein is CASSQVLQETQYF. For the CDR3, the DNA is TGCGCCAGCAGCCAAGTTCTGCAAGAGACCCAGTACTTC.

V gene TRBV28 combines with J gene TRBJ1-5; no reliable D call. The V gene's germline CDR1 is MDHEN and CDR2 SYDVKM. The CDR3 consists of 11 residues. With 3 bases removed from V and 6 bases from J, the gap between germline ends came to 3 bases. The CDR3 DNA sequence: TGTGCCAGCAGTTTCGGTCAGCCCCAGCATTTT. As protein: CASSFGQPQHF.

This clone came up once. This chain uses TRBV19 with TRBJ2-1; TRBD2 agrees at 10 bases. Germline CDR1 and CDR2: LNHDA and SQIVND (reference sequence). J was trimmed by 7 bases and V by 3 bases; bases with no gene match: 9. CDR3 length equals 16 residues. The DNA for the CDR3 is TGTGCCAGTAGTATTTGGGCTAGCGGGAGAGGTAATGAGCAGTTCTTC. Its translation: CASSIWASGRGNEQFF.

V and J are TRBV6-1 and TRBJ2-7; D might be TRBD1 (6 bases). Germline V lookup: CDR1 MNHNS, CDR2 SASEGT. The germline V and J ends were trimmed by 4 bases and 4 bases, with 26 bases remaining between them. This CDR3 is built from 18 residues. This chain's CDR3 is CASSGPPGPVAGDYEQYF. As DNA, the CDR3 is TGTGCCAGCAGTGGCCCCCCGGGGCCCGTGGCAGGGGATTACGAGCAGTACTTC.

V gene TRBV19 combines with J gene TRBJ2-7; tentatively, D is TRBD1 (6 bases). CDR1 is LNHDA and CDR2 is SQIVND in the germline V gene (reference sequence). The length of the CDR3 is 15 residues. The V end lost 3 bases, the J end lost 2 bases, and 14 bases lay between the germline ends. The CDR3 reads CASSMKQQGAYEQYF. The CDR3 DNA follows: TGTGCCAGTAGTATGAAGCAACAGGGAGCCTACGAGCAGTACTTC.

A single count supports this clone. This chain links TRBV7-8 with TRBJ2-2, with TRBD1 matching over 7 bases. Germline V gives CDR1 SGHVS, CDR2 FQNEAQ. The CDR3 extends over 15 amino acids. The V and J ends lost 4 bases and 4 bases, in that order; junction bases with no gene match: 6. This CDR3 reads CASSSNRGLTGELFF. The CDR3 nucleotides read TGTGCCAGCAGCTCAAACAGGGGCCTCACCGGGGAGCTGTTTTTT.

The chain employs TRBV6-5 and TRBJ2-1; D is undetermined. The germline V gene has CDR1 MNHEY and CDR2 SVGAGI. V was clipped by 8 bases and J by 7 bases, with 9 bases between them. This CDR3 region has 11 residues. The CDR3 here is CASSYSNEQFF. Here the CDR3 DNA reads TGTGCCAGCTCCTATAGTAATGAGCAGTTCTTC.

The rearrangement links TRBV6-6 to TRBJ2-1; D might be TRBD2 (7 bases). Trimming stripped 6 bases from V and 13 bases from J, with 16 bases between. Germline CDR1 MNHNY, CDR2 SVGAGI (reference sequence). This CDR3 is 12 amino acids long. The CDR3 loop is CASRIPAGHQFF. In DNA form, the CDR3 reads TGTGCCAGCAGAATACCAGCGGGACATCAGTTCTTC.

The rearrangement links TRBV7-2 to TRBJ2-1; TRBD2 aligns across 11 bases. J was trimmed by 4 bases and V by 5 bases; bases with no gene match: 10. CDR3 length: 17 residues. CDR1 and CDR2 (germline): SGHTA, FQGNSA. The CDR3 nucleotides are TGTGCCAGCAGCCCCCTTAGCGGGAGGGGCCAATACAATGAGCAGTTCTTC. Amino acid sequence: CASSPLSGRGQYNEQFF.